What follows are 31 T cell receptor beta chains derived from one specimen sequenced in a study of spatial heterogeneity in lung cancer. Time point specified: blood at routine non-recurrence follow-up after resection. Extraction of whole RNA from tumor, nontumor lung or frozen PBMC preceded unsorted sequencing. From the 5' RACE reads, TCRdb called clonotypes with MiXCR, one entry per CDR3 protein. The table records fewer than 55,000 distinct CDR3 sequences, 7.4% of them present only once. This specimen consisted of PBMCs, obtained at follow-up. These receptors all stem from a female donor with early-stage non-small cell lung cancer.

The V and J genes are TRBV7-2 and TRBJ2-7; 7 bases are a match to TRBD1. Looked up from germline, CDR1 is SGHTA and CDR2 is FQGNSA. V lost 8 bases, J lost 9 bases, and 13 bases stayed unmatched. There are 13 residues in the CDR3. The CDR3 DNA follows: TGTGCCAGCCGCCCCGAGTCCAGGACAGGGCAGTACTTC. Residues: CASRPESRTGQYF.

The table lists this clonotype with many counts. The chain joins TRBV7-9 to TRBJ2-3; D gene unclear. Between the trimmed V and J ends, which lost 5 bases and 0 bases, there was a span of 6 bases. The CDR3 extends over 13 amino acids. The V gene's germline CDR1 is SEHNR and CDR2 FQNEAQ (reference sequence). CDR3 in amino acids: CASSPVSTDTQYF. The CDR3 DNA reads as TGTGCCAGCAGCCCTGTCAGCACAGATACGCAGTATTTT.

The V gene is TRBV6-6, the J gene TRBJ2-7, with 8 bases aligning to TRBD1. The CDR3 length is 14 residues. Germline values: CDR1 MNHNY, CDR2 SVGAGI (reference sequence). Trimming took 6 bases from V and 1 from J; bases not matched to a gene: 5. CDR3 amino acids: CASRSTGGSYEQYF. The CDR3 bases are TGTGCCAGCAGATCTACAGGGGGGTCCTACGAGCAGTACTTC.

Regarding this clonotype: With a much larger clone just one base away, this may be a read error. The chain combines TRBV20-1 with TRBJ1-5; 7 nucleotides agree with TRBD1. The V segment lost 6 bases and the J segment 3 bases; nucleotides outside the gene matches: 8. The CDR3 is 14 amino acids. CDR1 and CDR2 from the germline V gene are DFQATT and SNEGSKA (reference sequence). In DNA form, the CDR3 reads TGCAGTGCCGACTGGACAGGCCACAATCAGCCCCAGCATTTT. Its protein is CSADWTGHNQPQHF.

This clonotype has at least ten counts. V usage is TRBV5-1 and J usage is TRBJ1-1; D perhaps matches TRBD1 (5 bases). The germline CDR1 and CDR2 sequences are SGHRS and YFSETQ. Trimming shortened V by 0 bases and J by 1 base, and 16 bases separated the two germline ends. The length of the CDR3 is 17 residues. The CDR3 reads CASSLVAGALSNTEAFF. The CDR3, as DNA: TGCGCCAGCAGCTTGGTAGCCGGGGCCCTATCGAACACTGAAGCTTTCTTT.

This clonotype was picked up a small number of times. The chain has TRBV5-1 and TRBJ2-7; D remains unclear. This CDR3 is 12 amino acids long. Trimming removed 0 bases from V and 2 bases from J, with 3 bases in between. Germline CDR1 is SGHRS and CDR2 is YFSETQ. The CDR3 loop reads CASSLGTYEQYF. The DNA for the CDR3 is TGCGCCAGCAGCTTGGGGACCTACGAGCAGTACTTC.

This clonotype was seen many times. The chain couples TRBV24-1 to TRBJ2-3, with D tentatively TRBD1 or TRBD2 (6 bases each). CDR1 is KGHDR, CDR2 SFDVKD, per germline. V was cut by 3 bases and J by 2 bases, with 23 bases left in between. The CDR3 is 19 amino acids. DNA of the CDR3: TGTGCCACCAGTGATGCCTTGGAGGGTACAGGGATGAACACAGATACGCAGTATTTT. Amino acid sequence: CATSDALEGTGMNTDTQYF.

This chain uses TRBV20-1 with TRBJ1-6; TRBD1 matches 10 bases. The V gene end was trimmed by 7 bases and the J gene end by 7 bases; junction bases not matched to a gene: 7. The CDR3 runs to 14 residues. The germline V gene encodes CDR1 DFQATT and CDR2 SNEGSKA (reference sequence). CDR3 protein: CSVRTGGVNSPLHF. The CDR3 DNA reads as TGCAGTGTGAGGACAGGGGGAGTCAATTCACCCCTCCACTTT.

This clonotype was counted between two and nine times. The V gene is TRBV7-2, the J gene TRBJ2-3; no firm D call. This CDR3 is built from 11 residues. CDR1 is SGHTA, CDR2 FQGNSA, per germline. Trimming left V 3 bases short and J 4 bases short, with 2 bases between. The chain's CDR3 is CASSFSDTQYF. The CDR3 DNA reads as TGTGCCAGCAGCTTTTCAGATACGCAGTATTTT. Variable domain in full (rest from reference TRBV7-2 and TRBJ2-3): GAGVSQSPSNKVTEKGKDVELRCDPISGHTALYWYRQSLGQGLEFLIYFQGNSAPDKSGLPSDRFSAERTGGSVSTLTIQRTQQEDSAVYLCASSFSDTQYFGPGTRLTVL.

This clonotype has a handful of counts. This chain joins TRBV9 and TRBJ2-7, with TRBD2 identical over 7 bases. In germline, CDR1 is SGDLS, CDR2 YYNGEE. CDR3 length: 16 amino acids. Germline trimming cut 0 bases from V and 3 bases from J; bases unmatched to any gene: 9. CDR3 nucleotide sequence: TGTGCCAGCAGCGTAGCTACGGGGGGAGTAGTCTACGAGCAGTACTTC. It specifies CASSVATGGVVYEQYF.

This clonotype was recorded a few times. CDR3 sequence: CSARERKGITDTQYF. CDR3 sequence (DNA): TGCAGTGCTAGAGAGAGAAAAGGGATCACAGATACGCAGTATTTT. The chain uses TRBV20-1 and TRBJ2-3; D unresolved. Trimming took off 0 bases at V and 2 bases at J, with 12 bases between the two ends. Germline CDR1 and CDR2: DFQATT and SNEGSKA (reference sequence). The CDR3 runs to 15 residues.

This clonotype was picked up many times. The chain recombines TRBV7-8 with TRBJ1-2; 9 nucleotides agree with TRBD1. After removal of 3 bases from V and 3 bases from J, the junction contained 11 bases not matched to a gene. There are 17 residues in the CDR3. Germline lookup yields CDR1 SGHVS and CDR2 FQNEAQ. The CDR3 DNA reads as TGTGCCAGCAGCTTGTCTTTGGGGACAGGGTTTCACTATGGCTACACCTTC. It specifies CASSLSLGTGFHYGYTF.

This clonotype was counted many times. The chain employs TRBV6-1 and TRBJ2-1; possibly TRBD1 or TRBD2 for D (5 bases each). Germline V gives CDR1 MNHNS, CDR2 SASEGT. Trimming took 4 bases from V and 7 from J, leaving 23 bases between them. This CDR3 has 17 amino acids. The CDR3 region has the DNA TGTGCCAGCAGTGTCCCACCGGGACCGAAGATTGGAAATGAGCAGTTCTTC. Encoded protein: CASSVPPGPKIGNEQFF.

CDR3 sequence: CASSLQDSQETQYF. CDR3 DNA: TGTGCCAGCAGCTTGCAGGATTCACAAGAGACCCAGTACTTC. J is TRBJ2-5 and V is TRBV11-2; D remains ambiguous. Germline CDR1 SGHAT, CDR2 FQNNGV. The CDR3 contains 14 residues. Trimming shortened V by 3 bases and J by 2 bases, and 10 bases separated the two germline ends. Filled out from reference TRBV11-2 and TRBJ2-5, the complete variable domain reads EAGVAQSPRYKIIEKRQSVAFWCNPISGHATLYWYQQILGQGPKLLIQFQNNGVVDDSQLPKDRFSAERLKGVDSTLKIQPAKLEDSAVYLCASSLQDSQETQYFGPGTRLLVL.

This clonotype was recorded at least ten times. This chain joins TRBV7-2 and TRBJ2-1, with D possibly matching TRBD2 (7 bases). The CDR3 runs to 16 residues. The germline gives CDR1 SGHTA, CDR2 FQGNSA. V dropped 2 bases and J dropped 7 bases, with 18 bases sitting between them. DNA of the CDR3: TGTGCCAGCAGCTTAATTGGACGGGGGGCTTCTAATGAGCAGTTCTTC. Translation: CASSLIGRGASNEQFF.

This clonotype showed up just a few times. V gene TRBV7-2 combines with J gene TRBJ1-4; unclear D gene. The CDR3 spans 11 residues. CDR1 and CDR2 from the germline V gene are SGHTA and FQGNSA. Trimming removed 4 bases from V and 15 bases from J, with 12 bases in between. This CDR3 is CASSSSSWMFF. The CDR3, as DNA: TGTGCCAGCAGCTCCAGCTCGTGGATGTTTTTT.

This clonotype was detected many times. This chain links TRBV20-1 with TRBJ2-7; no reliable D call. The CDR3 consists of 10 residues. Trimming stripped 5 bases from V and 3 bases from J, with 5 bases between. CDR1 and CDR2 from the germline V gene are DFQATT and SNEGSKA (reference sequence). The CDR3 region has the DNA TGCAGTGCTCGGAACTACGAGCAGTACTTC. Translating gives CSARNYEQYF.

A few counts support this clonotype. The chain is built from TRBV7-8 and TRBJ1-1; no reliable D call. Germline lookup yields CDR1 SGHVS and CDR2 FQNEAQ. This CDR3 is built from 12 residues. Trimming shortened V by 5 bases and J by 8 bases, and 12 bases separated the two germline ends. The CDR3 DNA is TGTGCCAGCAGCCCCCGTTTAGGGGAAGCTTTCTTT. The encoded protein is CASSPRLGEAFF. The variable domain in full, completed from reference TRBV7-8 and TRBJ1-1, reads GAGVSQSPRYKVAKRGQDVALRCDPISGHVSLFWYQQALGQGPEFLTYFQNEAQLDKSGLPSDRFFAERPEGSVSTLKIQRTQQEDSAVYLCASSPRLGEAFFGQGTRLTVV.

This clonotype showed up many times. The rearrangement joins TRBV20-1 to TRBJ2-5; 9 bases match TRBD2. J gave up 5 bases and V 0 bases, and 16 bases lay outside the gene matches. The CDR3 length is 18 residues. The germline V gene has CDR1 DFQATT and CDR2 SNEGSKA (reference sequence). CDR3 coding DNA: TGCAGTGCTAGAGACTTGACAGGAGCGGGGGGCCCCCTGGAGACCCAGTACTTC. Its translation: CSARDLTGAGGPLETQYF.

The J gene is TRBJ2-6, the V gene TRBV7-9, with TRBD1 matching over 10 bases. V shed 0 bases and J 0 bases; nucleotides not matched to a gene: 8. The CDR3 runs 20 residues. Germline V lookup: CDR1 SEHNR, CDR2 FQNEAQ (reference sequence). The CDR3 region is CASSLAGDRDRGSGANVLTF. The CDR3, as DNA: TGTGCCAGCAGCTTAGCAGGGGACCGGGACAGGGGCTCTGGGGCCAACGTCCTGACTTTC.

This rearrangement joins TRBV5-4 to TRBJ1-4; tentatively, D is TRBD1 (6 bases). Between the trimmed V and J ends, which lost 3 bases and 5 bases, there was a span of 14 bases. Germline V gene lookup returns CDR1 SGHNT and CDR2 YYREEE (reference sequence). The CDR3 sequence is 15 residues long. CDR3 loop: CASSSYREGNEKLFF. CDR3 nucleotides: TGTGCCAGCAGCTCCTACAGGGAGGGGAATGAAAAACTGTTTTTT.

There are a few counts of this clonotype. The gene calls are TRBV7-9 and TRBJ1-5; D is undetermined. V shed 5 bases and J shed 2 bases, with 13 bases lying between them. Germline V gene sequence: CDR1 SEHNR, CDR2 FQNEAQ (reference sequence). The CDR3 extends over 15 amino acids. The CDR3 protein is CASSQLGGGNQPQHF. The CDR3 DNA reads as TGTGCCAGCAGCCAGCTCGGAGGAGGCAATCAGCCCCAGCATTTT.

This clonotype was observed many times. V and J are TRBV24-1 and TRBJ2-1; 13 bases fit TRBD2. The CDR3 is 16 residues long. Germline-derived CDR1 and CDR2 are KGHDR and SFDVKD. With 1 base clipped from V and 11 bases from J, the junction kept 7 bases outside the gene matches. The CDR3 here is CATSDFKLAGGDQQFF. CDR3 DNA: TGTGCCACCAGTGATTTCAAACTAGCGGGGGGGGATCAGCAGTTCTTC.

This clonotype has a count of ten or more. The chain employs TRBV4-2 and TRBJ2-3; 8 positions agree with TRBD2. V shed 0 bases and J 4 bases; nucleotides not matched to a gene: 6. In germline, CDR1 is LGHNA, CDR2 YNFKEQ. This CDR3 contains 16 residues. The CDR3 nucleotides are TGTGCCAGCAGCCAAGATGTGGCGGGGGGTGCAGATACGCAGTATTTT. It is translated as CASSQDVAGGADTQYF.

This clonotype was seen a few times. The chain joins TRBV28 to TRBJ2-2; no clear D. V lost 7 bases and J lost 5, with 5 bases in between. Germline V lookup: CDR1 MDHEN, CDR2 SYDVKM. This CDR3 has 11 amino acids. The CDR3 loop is CASKLTGELFF. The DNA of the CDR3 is TGTGCCAGCAAACTAACCGGGGAGCTGTTTTTT.

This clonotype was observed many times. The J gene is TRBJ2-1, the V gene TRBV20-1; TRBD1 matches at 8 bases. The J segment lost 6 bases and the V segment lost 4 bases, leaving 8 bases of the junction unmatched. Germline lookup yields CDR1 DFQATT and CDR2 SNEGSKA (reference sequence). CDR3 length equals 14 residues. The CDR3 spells CSATGGALANEQFF. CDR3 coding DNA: TGCAGTGCTACAGGGGGCGCGTTGGCCAATGAGCAGTTCTTC.

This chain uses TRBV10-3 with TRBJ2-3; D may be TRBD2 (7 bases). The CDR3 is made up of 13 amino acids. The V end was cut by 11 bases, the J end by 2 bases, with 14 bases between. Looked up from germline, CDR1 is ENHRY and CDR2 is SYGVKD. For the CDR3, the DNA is TGTGCCTCACTAGGGGGGGACACAGATACGCAGTATTTT. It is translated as CASLGGDTDTQYF.

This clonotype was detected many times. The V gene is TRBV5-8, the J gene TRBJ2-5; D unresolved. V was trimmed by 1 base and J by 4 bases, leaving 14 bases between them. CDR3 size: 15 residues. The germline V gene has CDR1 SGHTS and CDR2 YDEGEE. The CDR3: CASSLKRLWRETQYF. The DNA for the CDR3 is TGTGCCAGCAGCTTGAAGCGACTTTGGAGAGAGACCCAGTACTTC.

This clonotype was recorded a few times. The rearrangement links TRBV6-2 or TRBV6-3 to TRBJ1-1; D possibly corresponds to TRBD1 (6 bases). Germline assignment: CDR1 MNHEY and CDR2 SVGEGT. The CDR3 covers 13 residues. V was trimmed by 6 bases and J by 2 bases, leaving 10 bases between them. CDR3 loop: CASSGQHNTEAFF. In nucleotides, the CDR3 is TGTGCCAGCAGCGGACAGCACAACACTGAAGCTTTCTTT.

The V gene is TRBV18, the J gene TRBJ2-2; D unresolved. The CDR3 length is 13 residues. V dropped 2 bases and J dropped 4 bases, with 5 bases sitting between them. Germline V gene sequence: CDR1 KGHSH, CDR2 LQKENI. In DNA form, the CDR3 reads TGTGCCAGCTCACCAGATAGCACCGGGGAGCTGTTTTTT. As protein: CASSPDSTGELFF.

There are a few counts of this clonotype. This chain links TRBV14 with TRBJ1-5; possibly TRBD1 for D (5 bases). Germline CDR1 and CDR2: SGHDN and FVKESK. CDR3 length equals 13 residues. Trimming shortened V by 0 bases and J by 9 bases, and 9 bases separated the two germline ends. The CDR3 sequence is CASSQDEGTPQHF. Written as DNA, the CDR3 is TGTGCCAGCAGCCAAGACGAGGGGACGCCCCAGCATTTT.